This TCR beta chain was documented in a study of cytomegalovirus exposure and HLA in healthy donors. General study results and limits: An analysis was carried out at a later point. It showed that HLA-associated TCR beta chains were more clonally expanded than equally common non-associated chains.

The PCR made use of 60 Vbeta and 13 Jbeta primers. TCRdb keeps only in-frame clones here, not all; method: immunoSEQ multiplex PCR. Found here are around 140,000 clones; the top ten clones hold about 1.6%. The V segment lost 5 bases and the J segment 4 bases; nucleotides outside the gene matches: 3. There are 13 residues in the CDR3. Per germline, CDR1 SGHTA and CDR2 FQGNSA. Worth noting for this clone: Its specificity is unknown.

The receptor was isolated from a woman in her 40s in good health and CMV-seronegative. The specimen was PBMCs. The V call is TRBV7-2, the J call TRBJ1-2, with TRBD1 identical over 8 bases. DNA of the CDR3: TGTGCCAGCAGCCGCAGGGGGCTCTATGGCTACACCTTC. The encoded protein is CASSRRGLYGYTF.